The T cell receptor (beta chain) described here comes from a study of T-cell reconstitution after alpha-beta-depleted transplantation in children. Findings of the study overall: Surviving recipient T cells and intrathymic progenitors accounted for some patients' high TCRbeta diversity at day 60. Several hundred expanded graft clones reportedly supplied alpha-beta T cells about two months after transplant. A year post-transplant, T-cell counts and diversity derived mostly from newly produced T cells.

The TCRbeta library was prepared with unique molecular identifiers. TCRdb recomputed calls from the PCR reads with MiXCR, one row per CDR3 protein. The sample shows hundreds of thousands of distinct CDR3 sequences, roughly 18% of them seen only once. With 3 bases removed from V and 5 bases from J, the gap between germline ends came to 10 bases. The CDR3 loop spans 13 amino acids. In this sample, this clonotype turned up many times. Its target is not known. The material sequenced was PBMCs, mostly from graft donor cells, taken 360 days after TCRalphabeta/CD19-depleted stem cell transplant. The TCR comes from a male patient between 2 and 15 years old who had a stem cell transplant for acute lymphoblastic leukemia, so the T cells may come from the graft donor. The rearrangement joins TRBV12-3 or TRBV12-4 to TRBJ1-1; D uncertain. CDR3 region: CASSLNPRTEAFF. CDR3 nucleotide sequence: TGTGCCAGCAGTTTGAACCCCAGGACTGAAGCTTTCTTT.